This entry concerns a single T cell receptor beta chain. The antigen is unknown. Using immunoSEQ multiplex PCR, the repertoire was profiled, and TCRdb retains in-frame clones only, with some absent. The sample carries 25,000 to 35,000 clones, 80% to 90% recorded once. As for time point: week 5, during vaccination. Every vaccination contained 300 ug of the mutant IDH1 20-mer peptide and was paired with topical imiquimod. This sample was taken from a study of a mutant IDH1 vaccine in newly diagnosed glioma. Study at large: Patients got their first vaccination 4-6 weeks after radiotherapy alone, or with temozolomide cycles.

The receptor was isolated from a man between 18 and 35 years old with glioma. The source material was PBMCs, sampled from a glioma patient whose treatment included an IDH1 peptide vaccine.

The CDR3 DNA is TGTGCCAGCAGTCTCAGGGGTGCCGGAAACACCATATATTTT. It specifies CASSLRGAGNTIYF. The chain recombines TRBV6-6 with TRBJ1-3; D perhaps matches TRBD1 (6 bases). CDR3 length equals 14 residues. The V and J ends lost 5 bases and 4 bases respectively, with 12 bases between them. The germline V gene has CDR1 MNHNY and CDR2 SVGAGI (reference sequence).